In its sample, the clone carrying this TCR beta chain ranks as large. The sample originates from a study of immune heterogeneity within non-small cell lung tumors. The template consisted of bulk tumor genomic DNA, with roughly 0.55 ug used per sample. During surgery, each primary tumor gave multiple biopsies spaced as far apart as possible. The study cohort was described as untreated, and its members had newly diagnosed non-small cell lung cancer. They went on to have curative surgery. Surgery with curative intent was being performed on the donors, who were newly diagnosed non-small cell lung cancer patients. Multiplex PCR amplified the TCR beta CDR3 region. Its first round ran for around 11 cycles with 32 V and 13 J primers. Each CDR3 protein is one row after TCRdb ran MiXCR on the multiplex PCR reads. The sample records 1,500 to 2,000 distinct CDR3 sequences, approximately 50% being singletons.

The germline V gene has CDR1 GTSNPN and CDR2 SVGIG (reference sequence). The trim removed 0 bases at V and 6 bases at J, leaving 8 bases unmatched. This CDR3 region has 16 residues. The material sequenced was lung tumor tissue. This clonotype originated in a man aged 60-69 years with non-small cell lung cancer. The chain joins TRBV30 to TRBJ2-2, with 9 bases identical to TRBD2. The CDR3 sequence is CAWSVGIAGAPGELFF. The CDR3 coding sequence is TGTGCCTGGAGTGTAGGGATAGCGGGAGCCCCCGGGGAGCTGTTTTTT.